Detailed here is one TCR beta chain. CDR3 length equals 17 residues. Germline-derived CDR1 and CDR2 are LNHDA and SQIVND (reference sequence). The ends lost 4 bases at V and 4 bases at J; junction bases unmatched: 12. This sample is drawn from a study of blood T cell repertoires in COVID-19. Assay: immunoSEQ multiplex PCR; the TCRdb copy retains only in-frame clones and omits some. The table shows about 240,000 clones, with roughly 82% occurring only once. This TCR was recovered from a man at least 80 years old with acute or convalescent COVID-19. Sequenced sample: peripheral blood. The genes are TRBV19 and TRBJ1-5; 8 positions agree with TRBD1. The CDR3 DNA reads TGTGCCAGTAGTAATTTCAGGGGGCGTTGGGAAAATCAGCCCCAGCATTTT. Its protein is CASSNFRGRWENQPQHF.